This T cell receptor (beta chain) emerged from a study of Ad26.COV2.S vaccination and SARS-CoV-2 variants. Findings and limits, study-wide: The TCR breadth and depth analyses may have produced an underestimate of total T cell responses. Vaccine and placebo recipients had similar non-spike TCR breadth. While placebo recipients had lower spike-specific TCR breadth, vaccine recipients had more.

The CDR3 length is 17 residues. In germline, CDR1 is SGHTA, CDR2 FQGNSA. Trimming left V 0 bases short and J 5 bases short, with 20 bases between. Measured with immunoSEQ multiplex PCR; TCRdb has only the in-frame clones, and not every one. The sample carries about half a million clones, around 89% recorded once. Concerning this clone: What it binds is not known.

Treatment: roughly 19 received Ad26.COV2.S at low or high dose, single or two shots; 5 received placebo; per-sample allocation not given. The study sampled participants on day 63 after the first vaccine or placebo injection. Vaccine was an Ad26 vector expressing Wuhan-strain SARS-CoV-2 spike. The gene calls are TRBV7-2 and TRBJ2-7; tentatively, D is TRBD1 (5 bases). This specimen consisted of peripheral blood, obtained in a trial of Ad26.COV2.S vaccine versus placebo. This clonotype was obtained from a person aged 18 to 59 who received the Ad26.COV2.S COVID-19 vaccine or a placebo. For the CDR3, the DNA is TGTGCCAGCAGCTTAGCGCTGACAGACACAGGTTTCCACGAGCAGTACTTC. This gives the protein CASSLALTDTGFHEQYF. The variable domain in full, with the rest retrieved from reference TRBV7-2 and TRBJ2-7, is GAGVSQSPSNKVTEKGKDVELRCDPISGHTALYWYRQSLGQGLEFLIYFQGNSAPDKSGLPSDRFSAERTGGSVSTLTIQRTQQEDSAVYLCASSLALTDTGFHEQYFGPGTRLTVT.